Included here is one T cell receptor beta chain sequence, with context. In the original workflow: Amplifying reference gene primers gave estimates of nucleated cell counts. The repertoire was sequenced with immunoSEQ multiplex PCR; TCRdb's copy has only in-frame clones and lacks some. The DNA was the basis for D and trimming; V, J and clone size are from that table. This sample has 110,000 or so clones, with roughly 84% found just once. This record comes from a study of blood T cell repertoires in COVID-19. Unmatched junction bases numbered 8, after V lost 3 bases and J lost 0 bases. Germline CDR1 and CDR2: SGDLS and YYNGEE. The CDR3 is 17 amino acids.

This clonotype was sampled from a man aged 35 to 55 with acute or convalescent COVID-19. This sequence joins TRBV9 and TRBJ2-3; 9 bases align to TRBD1. Sequencing was performed on peripheral blood. The CDR3 spells CASSAGGTGISTDTQYF. CDR3 bases: TGTGCCAGCAGCGCCGGGGGGACAGGGATTAGCACAGATACGCAGTATTTT.